This note documents a single T cell receptor beta chain sequence. Its antigen is not known. At one end, the junction sequence differs from germline, possibly due to a read error. The data belong to a study of tumor and adjacent non-tumor tissue in lung cancer. Turning to the study itself: On average, productive TCRbeta reads reached about 4.17 million per sample.

Germline CDR1 and CDR2: SGHAT and FQNNGV. CDR3 length: 14 amino acids. TCRbeta libraries were built with three rounds of nested PCR, modified from ARM-PCR. TCRdb re-derived calls from the multiplex PCR reads in MiXCR, one entry per CDR3 protein. The sample holds 100,000 or so distinct CDR3 sequences, roughly 80% seen once. The study's findings and limits: TCR diversity was significantly greater in tumor than normal lung tissue. In normal lung, the top 100 clones were significantly more dominant than in tumor.

No cell sorting was done before RNA was extracted from the tissue. More than 3 cm separated this lung sample from the edge of the tumor. Sequenced material: distant non-tumor lung tissue. This clonotype was sampled from a man between 60 and 75 years old with small cell lung cancer. The chain is built from TRBV11-2 and TRBJ2-1; maybe TRBD1 (5 bases). In nucleotides, the CDR3 is TGTGGCAGCAGCCTAGAGGCAGGGTTGGCTGAGCAGTTCTTC. Amino acid sequence: CGSSLEAGLAEQFF.